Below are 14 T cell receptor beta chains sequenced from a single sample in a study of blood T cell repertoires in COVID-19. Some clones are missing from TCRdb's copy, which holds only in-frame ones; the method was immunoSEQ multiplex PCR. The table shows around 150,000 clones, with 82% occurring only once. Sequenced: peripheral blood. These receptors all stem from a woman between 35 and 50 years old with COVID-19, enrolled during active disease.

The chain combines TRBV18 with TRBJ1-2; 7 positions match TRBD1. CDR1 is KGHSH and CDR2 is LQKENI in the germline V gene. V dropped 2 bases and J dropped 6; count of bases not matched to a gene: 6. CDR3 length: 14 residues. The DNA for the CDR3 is TGTGCCAGCTCACCAGTGACAGGGATGGATGGCTACACCTTC. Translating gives CASSPVTGMDGYTF.

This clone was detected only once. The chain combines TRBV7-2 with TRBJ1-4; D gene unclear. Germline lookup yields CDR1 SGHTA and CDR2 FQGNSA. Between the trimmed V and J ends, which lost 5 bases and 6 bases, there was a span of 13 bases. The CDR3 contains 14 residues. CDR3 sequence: CASSAETTHEKLFF. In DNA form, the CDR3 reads TGTGCCAGCAGCGCCGAGACTACGCATGAAAAACTGTTTTTT.

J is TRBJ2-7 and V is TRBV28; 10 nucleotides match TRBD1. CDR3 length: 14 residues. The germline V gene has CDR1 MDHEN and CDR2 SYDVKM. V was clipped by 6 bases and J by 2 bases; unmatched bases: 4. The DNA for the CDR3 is TGTGCCAGCAGAGGGACAGGGGATACCTACGAGCAGTACTTC. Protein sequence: CASRGTGDTYEQYF. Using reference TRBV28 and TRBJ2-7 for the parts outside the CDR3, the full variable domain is DVKVTQSSRYLVKRTGEKVFLECVQDMDHENMFWYRQDPGLGLRLIYFSYDVKMKEKGDIPEGYSVSREKKERFSLILESASTNQTSMYLCASRGTGDTYEQYFGPGTRLTVT.

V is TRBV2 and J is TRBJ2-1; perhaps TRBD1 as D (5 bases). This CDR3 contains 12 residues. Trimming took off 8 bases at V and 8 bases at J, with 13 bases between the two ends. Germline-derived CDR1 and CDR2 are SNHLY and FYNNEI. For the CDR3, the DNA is TGTGCCAGCCCCGGAAGGGGTTATGAGCAGTTCTTC. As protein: CASPGRGYEQFF. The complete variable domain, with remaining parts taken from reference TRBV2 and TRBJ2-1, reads EPEVTQTPSHQVTQMGQEVILRCVPISNHLYFYWYRQILGQKVEFLVSFYNNEISEKSEIFDDQFSVERPDGSNFTLKIRSTKLEDSAMYFCASPGRGYEQFFGPGTRLTVL.

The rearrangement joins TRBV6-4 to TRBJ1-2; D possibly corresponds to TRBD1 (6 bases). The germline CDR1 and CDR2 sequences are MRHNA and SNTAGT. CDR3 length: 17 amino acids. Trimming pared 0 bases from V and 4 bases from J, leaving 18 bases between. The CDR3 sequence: CASSDSTMTGLIYGYTF. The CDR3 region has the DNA TGTGCCAGCAGTGACTCAACAATGACAGGACTGATCTATGGCTACACCTTC.

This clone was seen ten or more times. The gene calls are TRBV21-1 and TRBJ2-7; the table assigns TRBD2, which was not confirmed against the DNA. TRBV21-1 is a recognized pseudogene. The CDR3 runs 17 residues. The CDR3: CASGGSPRGTSEYEQYF. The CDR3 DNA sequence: TGTGCCAGCGGAGGGTCCCCTCGCGGGACTAGCGAGTACGAGCAGTACTTC.

CDR3 bases: TGTGCCAGCAGCGTAGGGACTGGCAAAGAGACCCAGTACTTC. The encoded protein is CASSVGTGKETQYF. The chain links TRBV7-6 to TRBJ2-5; D may be TRBD2 (6 bases). With 5 bases removed from V and 3 bases from J, the gap between germline ends came to 13 bases. Germline lookup yields CDR1 SGHVS and CDR2 FNYEAQ. The CDR3 extends over 14 amino acids.

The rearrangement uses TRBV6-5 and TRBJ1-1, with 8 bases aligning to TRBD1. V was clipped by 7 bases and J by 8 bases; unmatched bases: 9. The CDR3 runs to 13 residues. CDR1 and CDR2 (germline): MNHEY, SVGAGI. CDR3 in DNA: TGTGCCAGCAAACAGACAGGGGTCACGGAAGCTTTCTTT. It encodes CASKQTGVTEAFF.

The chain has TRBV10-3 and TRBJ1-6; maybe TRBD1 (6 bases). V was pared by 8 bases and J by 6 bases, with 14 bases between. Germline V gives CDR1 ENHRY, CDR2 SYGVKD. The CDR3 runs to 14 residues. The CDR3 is CAIGASGVNSPLHF. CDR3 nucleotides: TGTGCCATCGGGGCCTCAGGGGTTAATTCACCCCTCCACTTT.

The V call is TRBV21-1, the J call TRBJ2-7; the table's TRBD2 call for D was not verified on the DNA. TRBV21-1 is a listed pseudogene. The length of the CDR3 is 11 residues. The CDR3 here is CASSRGYEQYF. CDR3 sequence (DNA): TGTGCCAGCAGCCGGGGTTACGAGCAGTACTTC.

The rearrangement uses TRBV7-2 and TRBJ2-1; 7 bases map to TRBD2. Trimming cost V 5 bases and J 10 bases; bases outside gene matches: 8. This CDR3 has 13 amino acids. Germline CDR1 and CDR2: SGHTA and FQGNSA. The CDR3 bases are TGTGCCAGCAGCCCCAGGGCCGGGGGGGAGCAGTTCTTC. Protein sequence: CASSPRAGGEQFF.

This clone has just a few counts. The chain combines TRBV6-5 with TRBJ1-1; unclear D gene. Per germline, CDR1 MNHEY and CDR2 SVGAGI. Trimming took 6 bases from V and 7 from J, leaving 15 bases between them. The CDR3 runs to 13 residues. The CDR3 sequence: CASSSTLNGEAFF. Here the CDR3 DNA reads TGTGCCAGCAGCTCGACACTTAACGGTGAAGCTTTCTTT.

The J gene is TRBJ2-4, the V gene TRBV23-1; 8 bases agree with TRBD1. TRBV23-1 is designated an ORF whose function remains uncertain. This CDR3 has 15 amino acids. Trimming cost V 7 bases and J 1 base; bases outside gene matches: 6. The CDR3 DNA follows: TGCGCCAGCATCTCCAGACAGGGGGCCAAAAACATTCAGTACTTC. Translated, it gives CASISRQGAKNIQYF.

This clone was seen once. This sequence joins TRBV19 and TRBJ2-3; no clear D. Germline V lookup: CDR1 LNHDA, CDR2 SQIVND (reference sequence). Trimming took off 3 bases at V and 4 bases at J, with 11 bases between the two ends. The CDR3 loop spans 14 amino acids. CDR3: CASSIGPSSDTQYF. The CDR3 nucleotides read TGTGCCAGTAGTATTGGTCCTAGTTCAGATACGCAGTATTTT.